This entry features one T cell receptor beta chain sequence. Profiled with immunoSEQ multiplex PCR; TCRdb holds only in-frame clones, not every one. The table lists 150,000 to 200,000 clones, roughly 85% of them singletons, with approximately 26% in the top ten. This specimen belongs to a study of blood T cell repertoires in COVID-19. Study at large: In each case, the material was cDNA or gDNA derived from T cells, B-cell-depleted T cells, or PBMCs.

Trimming shortened V by 8 bases and J by 1 base, and 14 bases separated the two germline ends. The V gene's germline CDR1 is SGHTA and CDR2 FQGTGA. The CDR3 is 14 residues long. The receptor was isolated from a woman in her seventies with acute or convalescent COVID-19. Sequenced input: peripheral blood. This sequence joins TRBV7-3 and TRBJ2-5; maybe TRBD2 (6 bases). The CDR3 nucleotides read TGTGCCAGCGCCGTTAGCGGACGCCAAGAGACCCAGTACTTC. This sequence encodes CASAVSGRQETQYF.